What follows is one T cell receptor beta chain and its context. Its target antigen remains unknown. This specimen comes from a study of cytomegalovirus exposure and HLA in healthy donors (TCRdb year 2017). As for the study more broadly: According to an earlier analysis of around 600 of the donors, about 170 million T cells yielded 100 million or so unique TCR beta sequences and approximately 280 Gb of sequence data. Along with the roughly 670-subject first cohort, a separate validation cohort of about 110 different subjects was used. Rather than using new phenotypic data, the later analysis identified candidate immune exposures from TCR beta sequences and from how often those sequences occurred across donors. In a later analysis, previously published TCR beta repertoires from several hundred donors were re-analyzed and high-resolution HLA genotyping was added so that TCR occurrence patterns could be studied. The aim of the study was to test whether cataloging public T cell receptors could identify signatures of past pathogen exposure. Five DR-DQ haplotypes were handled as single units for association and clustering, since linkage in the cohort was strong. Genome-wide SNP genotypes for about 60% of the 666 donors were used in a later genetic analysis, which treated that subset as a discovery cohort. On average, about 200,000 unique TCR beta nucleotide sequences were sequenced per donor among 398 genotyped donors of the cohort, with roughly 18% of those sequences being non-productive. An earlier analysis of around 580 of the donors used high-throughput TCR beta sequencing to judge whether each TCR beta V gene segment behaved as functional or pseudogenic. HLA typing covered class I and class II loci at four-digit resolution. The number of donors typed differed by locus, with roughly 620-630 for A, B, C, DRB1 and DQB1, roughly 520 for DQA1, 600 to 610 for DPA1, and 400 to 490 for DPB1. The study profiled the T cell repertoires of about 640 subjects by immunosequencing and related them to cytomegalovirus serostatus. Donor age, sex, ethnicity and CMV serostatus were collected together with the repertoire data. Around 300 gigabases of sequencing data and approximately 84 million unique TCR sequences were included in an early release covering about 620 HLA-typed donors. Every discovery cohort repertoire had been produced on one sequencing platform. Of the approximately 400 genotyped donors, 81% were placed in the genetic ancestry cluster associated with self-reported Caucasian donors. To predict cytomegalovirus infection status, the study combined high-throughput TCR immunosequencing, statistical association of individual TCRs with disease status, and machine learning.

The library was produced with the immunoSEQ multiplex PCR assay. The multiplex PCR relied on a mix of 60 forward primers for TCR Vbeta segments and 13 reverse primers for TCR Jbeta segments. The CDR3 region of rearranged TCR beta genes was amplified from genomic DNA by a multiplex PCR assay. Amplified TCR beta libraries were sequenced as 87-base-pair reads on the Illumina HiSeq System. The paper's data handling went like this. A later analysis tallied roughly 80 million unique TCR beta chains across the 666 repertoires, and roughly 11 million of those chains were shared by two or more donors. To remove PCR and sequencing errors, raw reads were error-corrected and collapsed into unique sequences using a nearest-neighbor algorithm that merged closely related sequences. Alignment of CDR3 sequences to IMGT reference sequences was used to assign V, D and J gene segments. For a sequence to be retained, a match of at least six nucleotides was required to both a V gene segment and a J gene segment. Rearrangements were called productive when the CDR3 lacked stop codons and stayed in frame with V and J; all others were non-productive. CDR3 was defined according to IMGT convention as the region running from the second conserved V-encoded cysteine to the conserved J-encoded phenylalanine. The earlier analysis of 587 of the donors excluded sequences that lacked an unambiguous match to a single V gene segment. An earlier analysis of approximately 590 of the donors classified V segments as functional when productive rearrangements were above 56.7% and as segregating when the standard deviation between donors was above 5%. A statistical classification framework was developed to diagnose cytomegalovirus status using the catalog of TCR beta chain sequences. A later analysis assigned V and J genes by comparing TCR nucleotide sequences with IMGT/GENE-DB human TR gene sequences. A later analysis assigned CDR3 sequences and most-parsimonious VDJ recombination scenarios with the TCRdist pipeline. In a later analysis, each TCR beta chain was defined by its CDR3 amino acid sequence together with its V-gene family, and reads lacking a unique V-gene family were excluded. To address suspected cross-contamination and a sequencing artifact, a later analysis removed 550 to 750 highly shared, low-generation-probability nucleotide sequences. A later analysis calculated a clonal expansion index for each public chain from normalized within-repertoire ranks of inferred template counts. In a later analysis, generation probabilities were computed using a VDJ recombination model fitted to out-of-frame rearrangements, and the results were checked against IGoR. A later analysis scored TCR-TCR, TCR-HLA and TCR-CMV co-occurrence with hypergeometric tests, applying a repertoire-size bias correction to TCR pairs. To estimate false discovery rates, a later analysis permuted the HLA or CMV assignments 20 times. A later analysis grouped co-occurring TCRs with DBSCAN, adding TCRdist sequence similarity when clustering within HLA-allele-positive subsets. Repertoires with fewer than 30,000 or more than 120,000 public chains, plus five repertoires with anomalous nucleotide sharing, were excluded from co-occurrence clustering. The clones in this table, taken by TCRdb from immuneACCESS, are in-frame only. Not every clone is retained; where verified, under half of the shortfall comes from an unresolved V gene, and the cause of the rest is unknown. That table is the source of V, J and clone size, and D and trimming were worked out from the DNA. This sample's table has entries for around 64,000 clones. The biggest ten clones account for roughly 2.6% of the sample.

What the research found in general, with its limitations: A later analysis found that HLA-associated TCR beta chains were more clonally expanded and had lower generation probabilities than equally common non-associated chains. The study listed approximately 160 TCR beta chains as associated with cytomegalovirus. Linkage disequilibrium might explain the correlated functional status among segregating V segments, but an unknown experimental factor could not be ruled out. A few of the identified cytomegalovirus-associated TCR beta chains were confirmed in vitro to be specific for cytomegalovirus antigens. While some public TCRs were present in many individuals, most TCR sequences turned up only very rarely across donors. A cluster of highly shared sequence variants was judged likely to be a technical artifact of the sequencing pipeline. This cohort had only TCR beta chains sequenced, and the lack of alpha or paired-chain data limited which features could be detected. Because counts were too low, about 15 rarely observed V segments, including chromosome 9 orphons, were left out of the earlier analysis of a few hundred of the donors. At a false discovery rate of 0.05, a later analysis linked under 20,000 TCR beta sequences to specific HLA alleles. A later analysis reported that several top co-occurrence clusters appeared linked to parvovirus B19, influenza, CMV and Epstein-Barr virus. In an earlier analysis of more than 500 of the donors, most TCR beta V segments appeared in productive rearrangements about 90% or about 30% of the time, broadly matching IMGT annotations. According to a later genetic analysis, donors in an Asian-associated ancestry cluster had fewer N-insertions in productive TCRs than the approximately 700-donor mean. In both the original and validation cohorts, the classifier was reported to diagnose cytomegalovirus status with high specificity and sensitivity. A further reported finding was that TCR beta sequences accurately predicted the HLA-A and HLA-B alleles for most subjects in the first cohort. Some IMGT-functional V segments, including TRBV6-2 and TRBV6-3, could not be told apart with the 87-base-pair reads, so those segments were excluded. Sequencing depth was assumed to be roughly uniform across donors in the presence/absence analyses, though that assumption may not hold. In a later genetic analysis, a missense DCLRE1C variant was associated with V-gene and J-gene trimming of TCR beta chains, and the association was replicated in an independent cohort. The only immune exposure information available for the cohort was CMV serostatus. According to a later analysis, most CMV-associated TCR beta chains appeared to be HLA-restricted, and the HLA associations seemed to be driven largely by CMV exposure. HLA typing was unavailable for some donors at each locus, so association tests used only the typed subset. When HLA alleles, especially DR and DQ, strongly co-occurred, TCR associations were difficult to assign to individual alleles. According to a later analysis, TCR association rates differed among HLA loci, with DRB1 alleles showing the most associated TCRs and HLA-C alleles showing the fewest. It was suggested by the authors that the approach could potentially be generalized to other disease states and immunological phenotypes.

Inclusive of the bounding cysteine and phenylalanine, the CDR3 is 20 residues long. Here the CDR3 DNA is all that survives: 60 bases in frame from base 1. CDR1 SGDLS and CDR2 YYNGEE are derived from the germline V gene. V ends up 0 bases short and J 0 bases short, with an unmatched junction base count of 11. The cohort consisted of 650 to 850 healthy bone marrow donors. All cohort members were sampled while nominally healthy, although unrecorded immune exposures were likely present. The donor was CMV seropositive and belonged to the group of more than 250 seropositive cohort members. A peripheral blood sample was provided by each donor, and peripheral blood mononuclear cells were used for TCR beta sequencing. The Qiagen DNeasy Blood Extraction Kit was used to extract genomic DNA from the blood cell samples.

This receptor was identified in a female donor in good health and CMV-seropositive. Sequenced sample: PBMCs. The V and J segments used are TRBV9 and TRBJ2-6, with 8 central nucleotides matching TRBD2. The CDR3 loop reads CASSVALRTGGSSGANVLTF. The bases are TGTGCCAGCAGCGTAGCTCTGCGTACGGGGGGGAGCTCTGGGGCCAACGTCCTGACTTTC.